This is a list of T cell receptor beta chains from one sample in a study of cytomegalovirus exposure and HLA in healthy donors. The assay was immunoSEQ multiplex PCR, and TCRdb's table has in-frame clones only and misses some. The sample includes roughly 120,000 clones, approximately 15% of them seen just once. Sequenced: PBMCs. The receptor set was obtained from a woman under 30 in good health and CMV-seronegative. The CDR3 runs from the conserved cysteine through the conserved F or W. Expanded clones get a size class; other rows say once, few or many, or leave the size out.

CDR3: CASSLGVPYYGYTF; V: TRBV11-2; size: few
CDR3: CASSKPGWQPQHF; V: TRBV7-9; size: few
CDR3: CASSLAGGTSTDTQYF; V: TRBV5-1; size: -
CDR3: CAWSVQGDEKLFF; V: TRBV30; size: -
CDR3: CASNQAGGFRSSYEQYF; V: TRBV2; size: -
CDR3: CASSYYEQGDNLYF; V: TRBV6-5; size: few
CDR3: CASSGLVGQPSNTEAFF; V: TRBV7-9; size: few
CDR3: CASSPRLAASTDTQYF; V: TRBV11-2; size: -
CDR3: CASSPDRVSYEQYF; V: TRBV6-1; size: many
CDR3: CAWSVQENTEAFF; V: TRBV30; size: -
CDR3: CASSFIDRATYNEQFF; V: TRBV7-9; size: -
CDR3: CASSLSGTSGSEQYF; V: TRBV5-4; size: few
CDR3: CASSAHGGHTEAFF; V: TRBV7-9; size: -
CDR3: CASSQMIRGQETQYF; V: TRBV14; size: many
CDR3: CASSLGTSGGTDTQYF; V: TRBV5-1; size: -
CDR3: CASRAGGGNTEAFF; V: TRBV2; size: few
CDR3: CASSLDASVNQPQHF; V: TRBV7-2; size: -
CDR3: CASSEAPGRNRGEQYF; V: TRBV6-1; size: few
CDR3: CASSYGTSGGAGNEQFF; V: TRBV5-1; size: few
CDR3: CASSKDRRRTSGRREQYF; V: TRBV5-1; size: few
CDR3: CASSVRQGDDEQYF; V: TRBV9; size: -
CDR3: CASSQVSGAYEQYF; V: TRBV14; size: few
CDR3: CASVASGGDEQYF; V: TRBV6-5; size: -
CDR3: CASSIVGDRGGSHKQFF; V: TRBV19; size: few
CDR3: CASSIGLPYGYTF; V: TRBV19; size: few
CDR3: CASRGTSGLYEQYF; V: TRBV11-2; size: medium-sized
CDR3: CASSLAPGDRGHEQFF; V: TRBV7-9; size: -
CDR3: CASSTTDREYEQYF; V: TRBV11-2; size: few
CDR3: CAAWLGGEAFF; V: TRBV7-9; size: -
CDR3: CGVEVQGSGGYTF; V: TRBV29-1; size: few
CDR3: CASGSLAGDGIQYF; V: TRBV9; size: few
CDR3: CASRGQGGSWYEQYF; V: TRBV11-2; size: few
CDR3: CASSVRALYGYTF; V: TRBV9; size: few
CDR3: CASSLSLSRGSGANVLTF; V: TRBV11-3; size: once
CDR3: CASSSNREIFTGNTIYF; V: TRBV11-2; size: -
CDR3: CASSLDGGVDTQYF; V: TRBV7-2; size: -
CDR3: CASTSPAGEAFF; V: TRBV5-1; size: -
CDR3: CASSRDREFMQGYTF; V: TRBV19; size: -
CDR3: CASSFGFPGVSETQYF; V: TRBV27; size: -
CDR3: CASSPRDRGIGELFF; V: TRBV4-2; size: few
CDR3: CASSFPGQGKGEAFF; V: TRBV6-6; size: many
CDR3: CASSYRSTGELFF; V: TRBV6-5; size: few
CDR3: CASSLGAGYTF; V: TRBV5-1; size: few